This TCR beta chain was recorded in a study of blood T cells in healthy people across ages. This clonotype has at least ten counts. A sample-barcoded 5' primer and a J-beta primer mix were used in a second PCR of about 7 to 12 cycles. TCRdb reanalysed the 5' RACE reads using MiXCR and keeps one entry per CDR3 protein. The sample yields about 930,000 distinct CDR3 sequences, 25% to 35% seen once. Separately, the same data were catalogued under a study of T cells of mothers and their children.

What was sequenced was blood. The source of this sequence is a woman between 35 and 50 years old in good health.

The CDR3 region is CAISELAGGQETQYF. The CDR3, as DNA: TGTGCCATCAGTGAACTAGCGGGGGGTCAAGAGACCCAGTACTTC. V gene TRBV10-3 combines with J gene TRBJ2-5, with 12 bases fitting TRBD2. The CDR3 consists of 15 residues. The germline V gene encodes CDR1 ENHRY and CDR2 SYGVKD. The V gene end was trimmed by 3 bases and the J gene end by 2 bases; junction bases not matched to a gene: 1.